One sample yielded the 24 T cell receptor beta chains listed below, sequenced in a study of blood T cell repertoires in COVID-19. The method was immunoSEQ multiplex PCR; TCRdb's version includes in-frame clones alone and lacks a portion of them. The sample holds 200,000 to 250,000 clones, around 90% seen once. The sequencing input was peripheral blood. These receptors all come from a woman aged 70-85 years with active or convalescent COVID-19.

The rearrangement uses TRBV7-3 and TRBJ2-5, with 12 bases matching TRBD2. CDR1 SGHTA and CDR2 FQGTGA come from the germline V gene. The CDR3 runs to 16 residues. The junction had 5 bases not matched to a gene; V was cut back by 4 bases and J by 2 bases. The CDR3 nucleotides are TGTGCCAGCAGCTCACGGACTAGCGGGGCACAAGAGACCCAGTACTTC. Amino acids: CASSSRTSGAQETQYF. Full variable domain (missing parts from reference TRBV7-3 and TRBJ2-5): GAGVSQTPSNKVTEKGKYVELRCDPISGHTALYWYRQSLGQGPEFLIYFQGTGAADDSGLPNDRFFAVRPEGSVSTLKIQRTERGDSAVYLCASSSRTSGAQETQYFGPGTRLLVL.

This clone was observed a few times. CDR3 loop: CASSSSQGDGYTF. As DNA, the CDR3 is TGTGCCAGCAGCTCCTCGCAGGGGGATGGCTACACCTTC. V gene TRBV3-1 (or the pseudogene TRBV3-2) combines with J gene TRBJ1-2, with TRBD1 matching over 7 bases. CDR1 is LGHDT and CDR2 is YNNKEL in the germline V gene (reference sequence). The CDR3 consists of 13 residues. V lost 5 bases, J lost 6 bases, and 6 bases stayed unmatched.

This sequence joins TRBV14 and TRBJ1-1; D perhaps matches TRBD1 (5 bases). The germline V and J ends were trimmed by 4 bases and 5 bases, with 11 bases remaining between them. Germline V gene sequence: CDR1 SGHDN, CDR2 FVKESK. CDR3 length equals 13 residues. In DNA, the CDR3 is TGTGCCAGCAGCCCCACCAGGGTTACTGAAGCTTTCTTT. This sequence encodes CASSPTRVTEAFF.

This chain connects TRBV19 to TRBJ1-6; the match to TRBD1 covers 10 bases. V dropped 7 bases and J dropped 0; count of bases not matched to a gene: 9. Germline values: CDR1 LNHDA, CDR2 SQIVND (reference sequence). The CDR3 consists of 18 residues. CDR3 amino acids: CASTLRQGAFSYNSPLHF. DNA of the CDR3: TGTGCCAGTACGCTCAGACAGGGGGCCTTCTCCTATAATTCACCCCTCCACTTT.

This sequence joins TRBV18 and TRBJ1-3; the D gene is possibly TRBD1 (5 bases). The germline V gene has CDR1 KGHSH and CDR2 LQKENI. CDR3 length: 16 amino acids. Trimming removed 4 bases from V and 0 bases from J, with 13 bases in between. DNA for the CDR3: TGTGCCAGCTCACTACAGGACCGGCTCTCTGGAAACACCATATATTTT. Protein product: CASSLQDRLSGNTIYF.

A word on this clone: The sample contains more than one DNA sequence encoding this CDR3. The CDR3 here is CASSRRGGNTEAFF. The DNA for the CDR3 is TGTGCCAGCAGCCGACGGGGTGGGAACACTGAAGCTTTCTTT. The chain is built from TRBV27 and TRBJ1-1, with D hard to call. From germline, CDR1 is MNHEY and CDR2 SMNVEV (reference sequence). The CDR3 loop spans 14 amino acids. The V end was cut by 6 bases, the J end by 1 base, with 12 bases between.

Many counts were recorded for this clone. The DNA for the CDR3 is TGTGCCACCAGCGATTTTGCACGGACAGAATCCTACGAGCAGTACTTC. It specifies CATSDFARTESYEQYF. The gene calls are TRBV15 and TRBJ2-7; D is perhaps TRBD1 (6 bases). The CDR3 sequence is 16 residues long. V gave up 5 bases and J gave up 1 base, with 18 bases separating them. The germline V gene encodes CDR1 LNHNV and CDR2 YYDKDF (reference sequence).

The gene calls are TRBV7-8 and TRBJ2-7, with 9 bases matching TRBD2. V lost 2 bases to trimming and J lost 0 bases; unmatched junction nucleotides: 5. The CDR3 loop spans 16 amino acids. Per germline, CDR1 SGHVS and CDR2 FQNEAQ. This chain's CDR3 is CASSLRGRGGSYEQYF. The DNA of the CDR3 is TGTGCCAGCAGCTTAAGGGGGCGGGGGGGCTCCTACGAGCAGTACTTC.

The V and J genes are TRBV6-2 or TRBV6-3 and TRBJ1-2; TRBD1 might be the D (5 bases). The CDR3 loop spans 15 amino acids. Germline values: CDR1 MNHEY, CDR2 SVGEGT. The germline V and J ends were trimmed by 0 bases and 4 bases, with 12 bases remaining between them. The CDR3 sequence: CASSYSSGLFYGYTF. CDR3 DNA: TGTGCCAGCAGTTACTCGTCAGGGCTCTTCTATGGCTACACCTTC.

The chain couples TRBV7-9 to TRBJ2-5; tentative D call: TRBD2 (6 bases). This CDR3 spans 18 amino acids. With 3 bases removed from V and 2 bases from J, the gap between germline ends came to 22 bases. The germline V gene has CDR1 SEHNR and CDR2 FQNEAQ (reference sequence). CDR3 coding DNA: TGTGCCAGCAGCTTCCTGGTTGGTAGCGGAAAATCGCAAGAGACCCAGTACTTC. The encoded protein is CASSFLVGSGKSQETQYF.

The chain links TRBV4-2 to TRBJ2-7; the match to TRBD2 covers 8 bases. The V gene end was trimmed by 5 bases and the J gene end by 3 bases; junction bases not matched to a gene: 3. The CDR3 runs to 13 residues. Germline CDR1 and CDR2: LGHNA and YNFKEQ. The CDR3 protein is CASSSREGYEQYF. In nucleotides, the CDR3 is TGTGCCAGCAGCTCCCGGGAGGGCTACGAGCAGTACTTC.

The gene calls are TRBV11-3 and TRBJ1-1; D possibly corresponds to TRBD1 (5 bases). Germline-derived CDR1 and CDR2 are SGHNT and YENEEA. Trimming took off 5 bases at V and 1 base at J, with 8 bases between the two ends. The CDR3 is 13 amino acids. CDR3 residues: CASSQTENTEAFF. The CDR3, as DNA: TGTGCCAGCAGCCAGACAGAGAACACTGAAGCTTTCTTT.

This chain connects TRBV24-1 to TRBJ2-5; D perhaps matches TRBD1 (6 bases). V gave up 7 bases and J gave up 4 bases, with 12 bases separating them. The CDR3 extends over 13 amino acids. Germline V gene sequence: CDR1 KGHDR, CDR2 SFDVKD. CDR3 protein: CATSQGSRETQYF. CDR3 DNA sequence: TGTGCCACCAGCCAGGGGAGTAGAGAGACCCAGTACTTC.

CDR3 residues: CASSPLAGHTEAFF. CDR3 coding DNA: TGTGCCAGCAGCCCTTTGGCAGGTCACACTGAAGCTTTCTTT. The chain joins TRBV5-4 to TRBJ1-1; D remains ambiguous. Per the germline V gene, CDR1 is SGHNT and CDR2 is YYREEE (reference sequence). V lost 4 bases to trimming and J lost 3 bases, with 13 bases between them. The CDR3 totals 14 residues.

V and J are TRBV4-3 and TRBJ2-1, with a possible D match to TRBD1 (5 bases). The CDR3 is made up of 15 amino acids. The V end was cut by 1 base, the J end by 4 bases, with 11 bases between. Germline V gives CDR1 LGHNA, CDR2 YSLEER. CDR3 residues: CASSQVMRTYNEQFF. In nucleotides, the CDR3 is TGCGCCAGCAGCCAAGTTATGCGGACATACAATGAGCAGTTCTTC.

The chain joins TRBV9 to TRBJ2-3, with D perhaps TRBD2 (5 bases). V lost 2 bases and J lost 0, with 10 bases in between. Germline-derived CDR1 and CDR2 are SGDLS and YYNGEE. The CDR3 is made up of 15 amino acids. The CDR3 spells CASSVTGKSTDTQYF. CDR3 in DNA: TGTGCCAGCAGCGTTACGGGGAAAAGCACAGATACGCAGTATTTT.

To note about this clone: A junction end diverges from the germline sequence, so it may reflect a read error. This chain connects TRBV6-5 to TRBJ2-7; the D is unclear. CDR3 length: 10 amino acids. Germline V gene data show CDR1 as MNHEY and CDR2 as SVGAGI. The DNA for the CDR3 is TGTGCCAGCCAGTACACGGGTGGTTGTTTC. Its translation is CASQYTGGCF.

The CDR3 loop reads CASSHSGVEGYTF. The CDR3 nucleotides read TGTGCCAGCAGCCATTCGGGGGTCGAAGGCTACACCTTC. This chain connects TRBV3-1 (or the pseudogene TRBV3-2) to TRBJ1-2; tentative D call: TRBD1 (5 bases). Trimming removed 3 bases at V and 8 bases at J, with 13 bases between. Germline V gives CDR1 LGHDT, CDR2 YNNKEL (reference sequence). The CDR3 is made up of 13 amino acids.

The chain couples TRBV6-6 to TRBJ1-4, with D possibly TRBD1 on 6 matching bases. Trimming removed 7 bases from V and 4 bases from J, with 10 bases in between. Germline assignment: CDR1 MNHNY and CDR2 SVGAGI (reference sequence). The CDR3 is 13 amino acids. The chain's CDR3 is CASIRQDNEKLFF. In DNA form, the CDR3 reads TGTGCCAGCATAAGACAGGATAATGAAAAACTGTTTTTT.

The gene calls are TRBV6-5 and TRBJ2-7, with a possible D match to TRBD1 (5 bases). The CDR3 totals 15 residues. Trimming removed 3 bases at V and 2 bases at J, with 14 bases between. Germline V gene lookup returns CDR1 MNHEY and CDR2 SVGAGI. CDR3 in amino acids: CASSYDGHRAYEQYF. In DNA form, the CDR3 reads TGTGCCAGCAGTTATGATGGACACCGAGCCTACGAGCAGTACTTC.

CDR3: CASSQVGGGAGTQYF. CDR3 in DNA: TGCGCCAGCAGCCAAGTAGGTGGGGGGGCGGGAACGCAGTATTTT. The chain links TRBV4-3 to TRBJ2-3; a weak D match, TRBD2 (7 bases). Between the trimmed V and J ends, which lost 1 base and 9 bases, there was a span of 17 bases. CDR1 LGHNA and CDR2 YSLEER come from the germline V gene. The CDR3 spans 15 residues.

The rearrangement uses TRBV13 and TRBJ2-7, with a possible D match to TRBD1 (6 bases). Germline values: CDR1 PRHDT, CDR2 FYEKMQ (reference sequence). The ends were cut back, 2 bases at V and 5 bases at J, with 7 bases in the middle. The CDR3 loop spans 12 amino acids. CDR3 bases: TGTGCCAGCAGCTTACAGGGGAACGAGCAGTACTTC. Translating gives CASSLQGNEQYF.

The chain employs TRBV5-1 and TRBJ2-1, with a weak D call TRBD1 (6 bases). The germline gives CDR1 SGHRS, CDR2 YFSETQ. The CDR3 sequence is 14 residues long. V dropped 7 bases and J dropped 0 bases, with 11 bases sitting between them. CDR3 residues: CASSRQDSYNEQFF. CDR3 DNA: TGCGCCAGCTCACGACAGGACTCCTACAATGAGCAGTTCTTC.

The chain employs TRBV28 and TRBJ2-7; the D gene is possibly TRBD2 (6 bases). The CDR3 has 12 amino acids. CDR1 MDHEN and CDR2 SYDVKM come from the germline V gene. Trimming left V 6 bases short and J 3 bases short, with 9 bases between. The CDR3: CASRGLNYEQYF. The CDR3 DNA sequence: TGTGCCAGCAGGGGACTGAACTACGAGCAGTACTTC.